This note documents a single T cell receptor beta chain sequence. Its specificity is not known. Employing constant-segment primers, 5'RACE generated TCR alpha and TCR beta cDNA libraries bearing sample barcodes and UMIs. One entry per CDR3 protein results from TCRdb running MiXCR on the 5' RACE reads. This table holds some 450,000 distinct CDR3 sequences, 18% found once. This entry comes from a study of T-cell memory formation after mild COVID-19. Notes on the study in general: Still unconfirmed is whether the second-wave clones peaking on day 37 recognized SARS-CoV-2. Several responding clones turned up in pre-infection memory, indicating that cross-reactive memory may have taken part.

V was clipped by 2 bases and J by 5 bases; unmatched bases: 6. Per the germline V gene, CDR1 is MNHEY and CDR2 is SVGEGT. The length of the CDR3 is 15 residues. The receptor's source is a man between 18 and 35 years old who had mild COVID-19 (a few samples of this study predate the infection). Cell type and time point are not known. V and J are TRBV6-2 or TRBV6-3 and TRBJ2-5; TRBD1 matches 9 bases. The sequencing input was PBMCs or a T cell subset sorted from them (not recorded which). The CDR3 coding sequence is TGTGCCAGCAGTTACCGAGGGACAGGGTACGAGACCCAGTACTTC. Translated: CASSYRGTGYETQYF.